One T cell receptor (beta chain) is described in this entry. This clone's antigen is unknown. Base qualities were left out, and no much larger clone turns up one base away. These data come from a study of T cell responses to AZD1222 COVID-19 vaccine (dated by TCRdb to about 2021). Regarding the research as a whole: TCR sequencing covered 233 trial participants: around 210 given two doses of AZD1222 and around 25 given two doses of MenACWY control vaccine. Trial participants were enrolled by age into 18-55, 56-69 and 70-plus year subgroups, with roughly 150, 30 and 60 TCR-sequenced participants respectively. Findings and caveats that apply to the study as a whole: CD4 TCRs associated with the vaccine covered the entire spike protein, and the dominant responses were in regions 160-218 and 743-854. Participants were mostly white British and included more females than males, and it was suggested by the authors that clonal diversity may have been underestimated. Reportedly, almost half of the unique spike-specific TCRs recognized epitopes lying outside the regions that are mutated in the B.1.351 and B.1.1.7 variants. Conclusions about previously exposed vaccinees are limited, since just a handful of AZD1222 recipients were seropositive for SARS-CoV-2 at baseline. No day 14 peak-response samples were available, so repertoires were characterized only after the peak T cell response. In the small 56-69-year group, the increase in depth fell short of significance, most likely because of low power. A significant rise in spike-specific TCR breadth and depth was observed after two AZD1222 doses relative to day 0 and relative to MenACWY recipients.

The meaning of the sample's time point label: about 28 days (+/-7) after the second vaccine dose. Because spike-specific TCR depth and breadth did not differ between the two schedules, AZD1222 recipients who got a second dose at roughly 4 weeks were pooled with those who got a second dose at roughly 12 weeks. Vaccinee samples were obtained from the UK trials COV001 and COV002, which included a single-blind randomized controlled phase 2/3 trial of AZD1222 (ChAdOx1 nCoV-19) in healthy adults. For TCRbeta chain sequencing, PBMC samples from trial participants were taken at day 0 and at day 28 after the second dose. The CDR3 regions of human TCRbeta chains were analyzed by immunosequencing. Per the authors' processing: TCRs in the repertoires were matched against a reference library of SARS-CoV-2-specific TCRs that had been generated with the MIRA antigen-specificity platform. Breadth was defined as the fraction of unique TCRs that were SARS-CoV-2-associated, and depth was defined as the fraction of total T cells that were SARS-CoV-2-associated. Each spike-specific TCR was assigned to its reactive spike region and to a CD4 or CD8 class using the MIRA data. Log10-transformed breadth and depth values were compared by one-way ANOVA with Sidak's multiple comparisons tests. The clones in this table, taken by TCRdb from immuneACCESS, are in-frame only. Not every clone is retained; where verified, under half of the shortfall comes from an unresolved V gene, and the cause of the rest is unknown. The D gene and trimming were derived from the DNA, and the V and J assignments and clone size from that table. The sample records roughly 51,000 clones, approximately 86% of which are singletons. The biggest ten clones account for around 7.3% of the sample.

The CDR3 has 13 amino acids, counting the end cysteine and phenylalanine. Only the CDR3 part of the read is kept: 39 bases, read in frame from the first base. CDR1 and CDR2 were assigned from the germline V gene as SGHTA and FQGTGA. V is shortened by 6 bases, J by 7 bases, and the region joining them spans 16 bases. The chain couples TRBV7-3 to TRBJ2-7, and the D gene may be TRBD1, 5 bases matching. The specimen comprised peripheral blood, sampled 28 days after the second AZD1222 dose. The origin of this receptor is an adult who received the AZD1222 COVID-19 vaccine. The CDR3 protein sequence reads: CASRRDSYGEQYF. The bases are TGTGCCAGCAGGCGCGACAGTTACGGGGAGCAGTACTTC.